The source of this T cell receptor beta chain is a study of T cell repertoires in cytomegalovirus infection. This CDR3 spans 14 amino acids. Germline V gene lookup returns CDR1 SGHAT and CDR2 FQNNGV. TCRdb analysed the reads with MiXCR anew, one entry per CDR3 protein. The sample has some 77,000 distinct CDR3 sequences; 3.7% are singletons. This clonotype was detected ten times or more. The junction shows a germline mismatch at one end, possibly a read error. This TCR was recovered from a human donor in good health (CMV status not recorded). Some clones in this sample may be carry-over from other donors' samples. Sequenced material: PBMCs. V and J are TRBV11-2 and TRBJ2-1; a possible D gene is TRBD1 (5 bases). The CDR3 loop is CASTLVRGGNEQFF. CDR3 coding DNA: TGTGCCAGCACCTTAGTTAGGGGCGGCAATGAGCAGTTCTTC.